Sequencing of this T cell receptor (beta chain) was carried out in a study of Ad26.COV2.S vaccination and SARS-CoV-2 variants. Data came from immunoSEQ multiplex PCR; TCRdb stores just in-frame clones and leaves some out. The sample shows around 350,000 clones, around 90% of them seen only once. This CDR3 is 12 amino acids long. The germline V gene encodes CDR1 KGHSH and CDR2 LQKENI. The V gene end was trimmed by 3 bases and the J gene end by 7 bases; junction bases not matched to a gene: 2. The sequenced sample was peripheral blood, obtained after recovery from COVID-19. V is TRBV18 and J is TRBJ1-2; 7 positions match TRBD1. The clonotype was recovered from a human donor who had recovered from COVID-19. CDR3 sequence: CASSPQGGGYTF. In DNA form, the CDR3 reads TGTGCCAGCTCACCCCAGGGGGGTGGCTACACCTTC. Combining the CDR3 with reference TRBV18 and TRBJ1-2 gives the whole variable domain NAGVMQNPRHLVRRRGQEARLRCSPMKGHSHVYWYRQLPEEGLKFMVYLQKENIIDESGMPKERFSAEFPKEGPSILRIQQVVRGDSAAYFCASSPQGGGYTFGSGTRLTVV.